The T cell receptor (beta chain) described here comes from a study of blood T cell repertoires in COVID-19 (dated by TCRdb to between 2020 and 2021). In the study overall: Collaborator samples came from the United States, Italy and Spain and covered acute and convalescent phases of COVID-19. The material from the prospective study consisted of cDNA or gDNA derived from T cells, B-cell-depleted T cells, or PBMCs. Deeply sampled blood TCRbeta repertoires from subjects exposed to, actively infected with, or recovered from COVID-19 were included in the dataset. The repertoires were released in a freely available public database intended as a resource for research on the immune response to SARS-CoV-2. Samples were obtained from the ongoing ImmuneRACE study (first 160 participants) and from about 1,300 subjects provided by 6 global collaborators. Nearly every sample came with metadata listing a de-identified subject ID, COVID-19 status, age in years and sex. Where HLA class I and class II types were available, the types were taken from metadata supplied by the sample provider, not from assay-based typing. Paper-wide results and their limitations: Clinical and demographic metadata were provided uncurated, with the amount varying by source and participant.

Taken from the germline V gene, the CDR1 and CDR2 loops are MDHEN and SYDVKM. Including the terminal cysteine and phenylalanine, the CDR3 comprises 14 residues. Left in the record is the CDR3 DNA by itself, 42 bases read in frame from the first base. The junction carries 12 bases between V and J, which are trimmed by 6 bases and 1 base respectively. Of note for this clone: The antigen it binds to is not known. No per-base quality is available; no much larger clone lies one base away.

TCRbeta CDR3 regions were amplified from genomic DNA using the immunoSEQ Assay, a bias-controlled multiplex PCR. Per the source publication's procedure: Within the assay, amplification of reference gene primers was used to estimate how many nucleated cells each sample contained. Sequence reads were collapsed and filtered to measure the absolute abundance of every unique TCRbeta CDR3 rearrangement. For each sample, productive Simpson clonality was calculated as the square root of Simpson's diversity index across productive rearrangements. The clones in this table, taken by TCRdb from immuneACCESS, are in-frame only. Not every clone is retained; where verified, under half of the shortfall comes from an unresolved V gene, and the cause of the rest is unknown. D and trimming were read from the DNA, whereas the V and J calls and clone size are those reported in that table. This sample is represented by tens of thousands of clones; 81% of them were singletons. Approximately 23% of the sample rests with the top ten.

The collaborating institutions used their own protocols to collect whole blood in K2EDTA tubes. For TCRbeta analysis, collaborators shipped samples in one of three forms: frozen whole blood, isolated PBMCs, or DNA extracted from either of those sample types. The TCR sequence derives from a man aged 80 or over with active or convalescent COVID-19. The chain is assembled from TRBV28 and TRBJ2-5; no D segment can be confidently identified. Source material: peripheral blood. The CDR3 in this case is CASRPTTGQETQYF. The sequence in DNA is TGTGCCAGCAGGCCTACGACGGGCCAAGAGACCCAGTACTTC.